Sequencing of this T cell receptor (beta chain) was carried out in a study of a mutant IDH1 vaccine in newly diagnosed glioma (dated by TCRdb to the early 2020s). Background for the entire study: Of the roughly 30 treated patients, approximately 60% were male and around 40% were female, and the mean age was approximately 40 years. Prior to enrollment, patients had been given standard therapy consisting of radiotherapy alone, temozolomide alone, or radiochemotherapy with temozolomide, with the combination given to most patients. Peripheral blood samples were drawn at six visits, namely V03 (baseline), V05, V07, V10, V12 and V13. Longitudinal TCRB deep sequencing was done for 25 treated patients, wherever samples were available for exploratory analyses. What the study reported, not specific to this receptor: Immune responses induced by the vaccine were seen in approximately 92% of patients across multiple MHC alleles. It was noted by the authors that analyses of patient blood samples could not be reproduced owing to sample limitations. Selection of PBMC samples for TCRB deep sequencing was based on availability. Pseudoprogression seemed to be unrelated to changes in the top peripheral T cell clonotypes found by TCRB sequencing.

Library preparation employed the immunoSEQ multiplex PCR assay. The hsTCRB Kit was used according to the manufacturer's protocol to amplify rearranged TCR beta chain sequences. An Illumina MiSeq was used to sequence the TCRB libraries. Per the source publication's procedure: The proprietary platform of the kit vendor was used for demultiplexing, trimming and gene mapping. TCRdb mirrors the immuneACCESS table, restricted to in-frame sequences. Some clones are absent from its copies; in checked studies, under half trace to an unresolved V gene, and the reason for the others is unknown. The V and J calls and clone size come from that table; D and trimming were worked out from the DNA. The sample profile shows about 88,000 clones; almost 85% of them were found once. The ten largest clones take up 5.3% of the sample. The sample's time point, from its label and the paper: baseline, week 1 (first vaccination visit). This sample's treatment or condition label indicates: pre-vaccination baseline after standard-of-care therapy. Donors had newly diagnosed WHO grade 3 or 4 IDH1-mutant astrocytomas with loss of nuclear ATRX. The samples were drawn from NOA16, a multicentre, single-arm, open-label phase I trial in Germany that tested a mutant IDH1 peptide vaccine in humans for the first time. Blood drawn at visit V03 was used as the baseline sample for immunogenicity testing. Genomic DNA for TCRB sequencing was extracted from EDTA blood using the DNeasy Blood and Tissue Kit.

A remark on this clone: Which antigen it targets is not known. No clone much larger than this one lies a single base away; base qualities are absent.

The sequencing used PBMCs, collected from a glioma patient treated with radiotherapy, temozolomide or both. This receptor was taken from a middle-aged man with glioma. Some clones in this sample may be carry-over from other donors' samples.

Here the CDR3 is given as CASSLGLAGDTQYF. The nucleotide sequence is TGTGCCAGCAGCTTGGGACTAGCTGGAGATACGCAGTATTTT. The sequence is built from TRBV7-9 and TRBJ2-3; a stretch of 9 junction bases matches TRBD2. Reading from cysteine to phenylalanine, the CDR3 counts 14 amino acids. The retained sequence is limited to the CDR3, 42 bases, with the frame set at the first base. From a lookup of the germline V gene (reference sequence), CDR1 and CDR2 are SEHNR and FQNEAQ. After removal of 3 bases from V and 5 bases from J, the junction retains 3 bases not matched to a gene.